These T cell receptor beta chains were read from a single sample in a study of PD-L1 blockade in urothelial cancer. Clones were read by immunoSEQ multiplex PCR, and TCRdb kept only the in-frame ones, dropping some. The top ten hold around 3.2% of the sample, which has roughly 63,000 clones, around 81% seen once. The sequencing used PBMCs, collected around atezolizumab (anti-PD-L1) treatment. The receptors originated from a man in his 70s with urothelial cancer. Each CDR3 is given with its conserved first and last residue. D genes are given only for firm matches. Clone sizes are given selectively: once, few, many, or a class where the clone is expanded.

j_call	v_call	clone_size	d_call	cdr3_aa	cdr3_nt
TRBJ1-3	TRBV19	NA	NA	CASSSDSNSGNTIYF	TGTGCCAGTAGTAGTGACAGCAACTCTGGAAACACCATATATTTT
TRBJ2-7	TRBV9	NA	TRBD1	CASSVALSGGKNEQYF	TGTGCCAGCAGCGTAGCTTTGTCAGGGGGAAAGAACGAGCAGTACTTC
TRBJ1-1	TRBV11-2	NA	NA	CASSLNLELLSSSEAFF	TGTGCCAGCAGCTTAAATCTTGAGCTCCTATCTAGCTCTGAAGCTTTCTTT
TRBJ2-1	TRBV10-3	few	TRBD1	CAISAIDRGEQFF	TGTGCCATCAGTGCGATAGACAGGGGTGAGCAGTTCTTC
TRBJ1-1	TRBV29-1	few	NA	CSVGQTRNTEAFF	TGCAGCGTTGGCCAAACTAGGAACACTGAAGCTTTCTTT
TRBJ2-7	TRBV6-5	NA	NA	CASSYSPGRPYEQYF	TGTGCCAGCAGTTACTCGCCAGGGCGCCCCTACGAGCAGTACTTC
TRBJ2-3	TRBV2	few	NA	CASSEQSGPDTQYF	TGTGCCAGCAGTGAGCAGAGCGGGCCAGATACGCAGTATTTT
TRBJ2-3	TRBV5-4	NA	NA	CASSGAGIADTQYF	TGTGCCAGCAGTGGCGCGGGGATCGCAGATACGCAGTATTTT
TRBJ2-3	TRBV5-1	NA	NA	CASSLLGLGTDTQYF	TGCGCCAGCAGCTTGCTGGGACTGGGCACAGATACGCAGTATTTT
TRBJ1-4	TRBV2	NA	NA	CASRSEWGGEKLFF	TGTGCCAGCAGGTCCGAGTGGGGGGGCGAAAAACTGTTTTTT
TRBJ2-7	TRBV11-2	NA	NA	CASRRIAGYEQYF	TGTGCCAGCAGACGTATTGCCGGCTACGAGCAGTACTTC
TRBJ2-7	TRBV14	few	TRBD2	CASSHRLATSYEQYF	TGTGCCAGCAGCCATCGACTAGCGACTTCCTACGAGCAGTACTTC
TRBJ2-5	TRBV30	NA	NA	CASKGGGGVQETQYF	TGTGCCTCCAAAGGAGGGGGAGGGGTACAAGAGACCCAGTACTTC
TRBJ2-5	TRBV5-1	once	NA	CASSWDIGETQYF	TGCGCCAGCAGCTGGGACATCGGTGAGACCCAGTACTTC
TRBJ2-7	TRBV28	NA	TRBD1	CASSSIMGTGFYEQYF	TGTGCCAGCAGTTCGATTATGGGGACAGGCTTCTACGAGCAGTACTTC
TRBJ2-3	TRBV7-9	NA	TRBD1	CAARGQADTQYF	TGTGCCGCTAGGGGGCAGGCAGATACGCAGTATTTT
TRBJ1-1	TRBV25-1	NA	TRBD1	CASRGTGVVTEAFF	TGTGCCAGCAGGGGGACAGGGGTAGTTACTGAAGCTTTCTTT
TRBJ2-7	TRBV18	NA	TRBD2	CASSGLAGWSSYEQYF	TGTGCCAGCTCAGGACTAGCGGGATGGAGCTCCTACGAGCAGTACTTC
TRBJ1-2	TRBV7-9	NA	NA	CASSPGSNYGYTF	TGTGCCAGCAGCCCTGGGAGTAACTATGGCTACACCTTC
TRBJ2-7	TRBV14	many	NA	CASSPQGYEQYF	TGTGCCAGCAGCCCCCAGGGCTACGAGCAGTACTTC
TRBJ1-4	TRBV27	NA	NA	CASSPTGNLNEKLFF	TGTGCCAGCAGTCCCACAGGAAACCTTAATGAAAAACTGTTTTTT
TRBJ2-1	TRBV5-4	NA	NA	CASSRDIQVVDEQFF	TGTGCCAGCAGCAGGGACATCCAGGTAGTCGATGAGCAGTTCTTC
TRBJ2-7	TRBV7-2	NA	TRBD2	CASSPGLAGRSYEQYF	TGTGCCAGCAGCCCGGGACTAGCGGGACGCTCCTACGAGCAGTACTTC
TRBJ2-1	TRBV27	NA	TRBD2	CASSLSPSGRANEQFF	TGTGCCAGCAGTTTATCCCCTAGCGGGAGGGCCAATGAGCAGTTCTTC
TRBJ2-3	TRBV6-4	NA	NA	CASSEQAEDTQYF	TGTGCCAGCAGTGAACAGGCGGAAGATACGCAGTATTTT
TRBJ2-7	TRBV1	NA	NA	CTSSQGGTSGGYEQYF	TGCACCAGCAGCCAAGGGGGGACTAGCGGGGGATACGAGCAGTACTTC
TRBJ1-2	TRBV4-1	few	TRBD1	CASSHPKGPTGGFDYGYTF	TGCGCCAGCAGCCATCCGAAGGGCCCGACAGGGGGCTTCGACTATGGCTACACCTTC
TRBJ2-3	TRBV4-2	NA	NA	CASSQVASAFTDTQYF	TGTGCCAGCAGCCAAGTGGCTAGTGCTTTCACAGATACGCAGTATTTT
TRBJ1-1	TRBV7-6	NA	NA	CASSSWGGLNTEAFF	TGTGCCAGCAGCTCCTGGGGGGGGCTGAACACTGAAGCTTTCTTT
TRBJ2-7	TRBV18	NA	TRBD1	CASSPGTGAYEQYF	TGTGCCAGCTCCCCAGGGACAGGGGCCTACGAGCAGTACTTC
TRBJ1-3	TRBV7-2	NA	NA	CASSSVPADLGNTIYF	TGTGCCAGCAGCTCAGTTCCGGCGGATCTAGGAAACACCATATATTTT
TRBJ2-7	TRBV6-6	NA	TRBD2	CASSYERGGSYEQYF	TGTGCCAGCAGTTACGAGCGGGGGGGTTCCTACGAGCAGTACTTC
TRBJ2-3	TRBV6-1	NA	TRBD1	CASSADRGRTDTQYF	TGTGCCAGCAGTGCCGACAGGGGGAGAACAGATACGCAGTATTTT
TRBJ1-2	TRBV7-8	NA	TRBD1	CASSLNPGQVGYGYTF	TGTGCCAGCAGCTTAAACCCGGGACAGGTGGGCTATGGCTACACCTTC
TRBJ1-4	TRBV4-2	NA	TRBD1	CASSQDGQGATTNEKLFF	TGTGCCAGCAGCCAAGATGGACAGGGGGCGACAACTAATGAAAAACTGTTTTTT
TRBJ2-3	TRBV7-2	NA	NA	CASSLAGGEVGSTDTQYF	TGTGCCAGCAGCTTAGCGGGCGGGGAGGTCGGTAGCACAGATACGCAGTATTTT